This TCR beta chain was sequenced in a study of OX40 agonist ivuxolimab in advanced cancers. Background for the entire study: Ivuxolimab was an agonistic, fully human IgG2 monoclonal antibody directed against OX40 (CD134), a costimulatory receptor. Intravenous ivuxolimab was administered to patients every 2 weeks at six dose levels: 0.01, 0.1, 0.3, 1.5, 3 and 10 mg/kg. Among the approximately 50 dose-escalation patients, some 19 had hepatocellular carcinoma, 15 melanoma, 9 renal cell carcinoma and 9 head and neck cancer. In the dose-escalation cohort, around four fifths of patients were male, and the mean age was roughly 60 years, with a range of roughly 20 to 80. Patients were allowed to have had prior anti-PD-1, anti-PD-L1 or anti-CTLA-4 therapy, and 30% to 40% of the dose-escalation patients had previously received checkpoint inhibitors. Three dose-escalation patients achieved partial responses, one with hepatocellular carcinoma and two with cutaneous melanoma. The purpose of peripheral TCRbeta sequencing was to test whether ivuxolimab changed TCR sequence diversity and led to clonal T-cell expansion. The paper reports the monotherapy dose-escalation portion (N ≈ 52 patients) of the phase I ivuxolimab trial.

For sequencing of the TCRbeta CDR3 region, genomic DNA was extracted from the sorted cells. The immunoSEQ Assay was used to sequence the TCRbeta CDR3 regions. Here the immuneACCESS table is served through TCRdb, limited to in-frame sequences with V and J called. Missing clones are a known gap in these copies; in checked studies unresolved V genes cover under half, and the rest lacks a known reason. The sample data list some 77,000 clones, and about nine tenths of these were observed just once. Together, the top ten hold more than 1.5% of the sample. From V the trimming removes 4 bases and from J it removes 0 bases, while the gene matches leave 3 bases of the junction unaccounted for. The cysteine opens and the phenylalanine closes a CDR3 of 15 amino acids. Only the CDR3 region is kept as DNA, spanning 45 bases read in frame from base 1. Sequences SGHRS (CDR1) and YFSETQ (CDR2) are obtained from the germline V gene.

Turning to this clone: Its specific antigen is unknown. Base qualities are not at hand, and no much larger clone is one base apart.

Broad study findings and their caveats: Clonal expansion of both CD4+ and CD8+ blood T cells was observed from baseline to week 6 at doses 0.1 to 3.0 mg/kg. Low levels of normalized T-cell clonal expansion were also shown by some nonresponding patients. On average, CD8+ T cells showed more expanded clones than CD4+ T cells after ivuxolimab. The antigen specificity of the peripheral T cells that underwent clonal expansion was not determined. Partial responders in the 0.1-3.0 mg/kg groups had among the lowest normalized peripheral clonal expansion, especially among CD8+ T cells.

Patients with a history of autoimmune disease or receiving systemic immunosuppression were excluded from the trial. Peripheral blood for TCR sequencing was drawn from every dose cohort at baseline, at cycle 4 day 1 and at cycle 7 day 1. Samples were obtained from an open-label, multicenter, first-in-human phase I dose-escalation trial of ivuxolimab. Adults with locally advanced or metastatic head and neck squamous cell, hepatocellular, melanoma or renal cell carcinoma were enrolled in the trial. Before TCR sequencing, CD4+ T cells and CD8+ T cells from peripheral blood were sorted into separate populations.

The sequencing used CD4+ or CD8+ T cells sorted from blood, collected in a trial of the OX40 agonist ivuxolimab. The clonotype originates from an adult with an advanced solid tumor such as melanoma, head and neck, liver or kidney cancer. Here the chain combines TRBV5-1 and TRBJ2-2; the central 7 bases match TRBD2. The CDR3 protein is CASSRLAANTGELFF. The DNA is TGCGCCAGCAGCCGACTAGCCGCGAACACCGGGGAGCTGTTTTTT.